The TCR beta chain described here comes from a study of cytotoxic CD8 clonotypes in ibrutinib-treated CLL. V lost 2 bases and J lost 1, with 10 bases in between. The CDR3 loop spans 16 amino acids. The germline V gene has CDR1 SGHRS and CDR2 YFSETQ. Repertoires were generated with immunoSEQ multiplex PCR, while TCRdb's copy carries only in-frame clones and drops some. The profile shows just under 70,000 clones, around 65% of them singletons. This rearrangement joins TRBV5-1 to TRBJ1-6; unclear D gene. The sequencing used PBMCs, collected after 12 months of ibrutinib treatment. The clonotype was recovered from a human donor with chronic lymphocytic leukemia. CDR3 coding DNA: TGCGCCAGCAGCTTAGGAAGGATGTCCTATAATTCACCCCTCCACTTT. It codes for CASSLGRMSYNSPLHF.